The 17 T cell receptor beta chains below come from one sample, sequenced in a study of glioma-infiltrating T cells after dendritic cell vaccination. The assay was immunoSEQ multiplex PCR, and TCRdb's table has in-frame clones only and misses some. The data show approximately 46,000 clones, around nine tenths seen once. Time point: after dendritic cell vaccination, including at tumor progression/relapse. The starting material was blood, obtained after dendritic cell vaccination. The receptors were sampled from a human donor with glioblastoma.

V usage is TRBV7-9 and J usage is TRBJ2-1; TRBD2 matches at 11 bases. With V trimmed by 4 bases and J by 5 bases, 7 bases remained unmatched. The germline gives CDR1 SEHNR, CDR2 FQNEAQ (reference sequence). The CDR3 is made up of 16 amino acids. CDR3 residues: CASSSTSGILHNEQFF. The CDR3 region has the DNA TGTGCCAGCAGCTCGACTAGCGGGATTCTACACAATGAGCAGTTCTTC. The full variable domain, its missing parts supplied by reference TRBV7-9 and TRBJ2-1, is DTGVSQNPRHKITKRGQNVTFRCDPISEHNRLYWYRQTLGQGPEFLTYFQNEAQLEKSRLLSDRFSAERPKGSFSTLEIQRTEQGDSAMYLCASSSTSGILHNEQFFGPGTRLTVL.

CDR3 bases: TGTGCCTGGGTGGGACTAGCGTGGACCGGGGAGCTGTTTTTT. Its protein is CAWVGLAWTGELFF. The chain recombines TRBV30 with TRBJ2-2, with 10 bases matching TRBD2. The CDR3 has 14 residues. The germline gives CDR1 GTSNPN, CDR2 SVGIG (reference sequence). The ends lost 5 bases at V and 5 bases at J; junction bases unmatched: 5. The whole variable domain, filled in from reference TRBV30 and TRBJ2-2, reads SQTIHQWPATLVQPVGSPLSLECTVEGTSNPNLYWYRQAAGRGLQLLFYSVGIGQISSEVPQNLSASRPQDRQFILSSKKLLLSDSGFYLCAWVGLAWTGELFFGEGSRLTVL.

The gene calls are TRBV5-1 and TRBJ2-3; weak D call: TRBD2 (6 bases). Germline-derived CDR1 and CDR2 are SGHRS and YFSETQ. This CDR3 comprises 14 residues. Deletions cut 0 bases from V and 5 bases from J, with 10 bases between. The CDR3 here is CASSLVRELDTQYF. DNA of the CDR3: TGCGCCAGCAGCTTGGTCCGGGAGCTAGATACGCAGTATTTT.

Notes on this clone: One end of the junction varies from germline; a read error may be responsible. This specimen includes other DNA sequences encoding the same CDR3. This chain links TRBV9 with TRBJ2-7; 7 positions match TRBD2. The V gene's germline CDR1 is SGDLS and CDR2 YYNGEE. The CDR3 sequence is 14 residues long. In nucleotides, the CDR3 is TGCGCCAGCAGCGTCGGACTAGACTCCTACGAGCAGTACTTC. It is translated as CASSVGLDSYEQYF.

V is TRBV18 and J is TRBJ2-7; TRBD1 agrees at 9 bases. Germline values: CDR1 KGHSH, CDR2 LQKENI. Trimming took 3 bases from V and 5 from J; bases not matched to a gene: 8. This CDR3 is 15 amino acids long. In DNA form, the CDR3 reads TGTGCCAGCTCACCCCGTACAGGGGGCAGCGACGAGCAGTACTTC. Protein: CASSPRTGGSDEQYF.

This clone is a singleton in its sample. The rearrangement joins TRBV4-3 to TRBJ2-7; D uncertain. There are 14 residues in the CDR3. Trimming cost V 2 bases and J 6 bases, with 14 bases left between them. Germline V gene sequence: CDR1 LGHNA, CDR2 YSLEER. The CDR3 protein is CASSQTAAVGEQYF. Written as DNA, the CDR3 is TGCGCCAGCAGCCAAACGGCGGCGGTAGGCGAGCAGTACTTC.

CDR3 DNA sequence: TGCGCCAGCAGCCAAGAGCGGAATGAAAAACTGTTTTTT. Residues: CASSQERNEKLFF. This chain uses TRBV4-1 with TRBJ1-4, with unresolved D. The germline V and J ends were trimmed by 0 bases and 5 bases, with 4 bases remaining between them. Germline CDR1 is MGHRA and CDR2 is YSYEKL. The CDR3 covers 13 residues.

This chain uses TRBV7-2 with TRBJ2-7; 8 nucleotides align to TRBD2. The CDR3 is 15 residues long. Germline CDR1 SGHTA, CDR2 FQGNSA. Trimming cost V 4 bases and J 0 bases; bases outside gene matches: 5. As DNA, the CDR3 is TGTGCCAGCAGCTCCGGGGGGGGAGTCTCCTACGAGCAGTACTTC. Translating it yields CASSSGGGVSYEQYF. The full variable domain, in which reference TRBV7-2 and TRBJ2-7 provide the parts outside the CDR3, is GAGVSQSPSNKVTEKGKDVELRCDPISGHTALYWYRQSLGQGLEFLIYFQGNSAPDKSGLPSDRFSAERTGGSVSTLTIQRTQQEDSAVYLCASSSGGGVSYEQYFGPGTRLTVT.

The chain is built from TRBV28 and TRBJ1-5; no firm D call. The germline gives CDR1 MDHEN, CDR2 SYDVKM. The CDR3 spans 14 residues. V was trimmed by 5 bases and J by 3 bases, leaving 11 bases between them. The CDR3 is CASSPRLVNQPQHF. The CDR3 DNA is TGTGCCAGCAGTCCCCGGTTGGTCAATCAGCCCCAGCATTTT.

The chain joins TRBV4-1 to TRBJ2-7; a possible D gene is TRBD2 (6 bases). Trimming pared 1 base from V and 2 bases from J, leaving 15 bases between. This CDR3 contains 16 residues. Germline V CDR1 and CDR2: MGHRA, YSYEKL. The CDR3 spells CASSQGLTSLAYEQYF. CDR3 in DNA: TGCGCCAGCAGCCAAGGACTGACTAGTTTAGCCTACGAGCAGTACTTC.

This clone appeared a single time. The V and J genes are TRBV5-4 and TRBJ1-1; possibly TRBD1 for D (5 bases). CDR3 length: 14 amino acids. The V gene lost 1 base and the J gene lost 7 bases, with 14 bases spanning the gap. Germline V CDR1 and CDR2: SGHNT, YYREEE (reference sequence). CDR3 protein: CASSLSSTGGEAFF. The DNA for the CDR3 is TGTGCCAGCAGCTTGAGTTCTACCGGGGGTGAAGCTTTCTTT.

This sequence joins TRBV7-2 and TRBJ1-4; D uncertain. V lost 7 bases and J lost 7, with 19 bases in between. Germline CDR1 is SGHTA and CDR2 is FQGNSA. The CDR3 is 15 amino acids. The CDR3 DNA sequence: TGTGCCAGCACCCGGACTCTATCCGTGGGTGAAAAACTGTTTTTT. Amino acid sequence: CASTRTLSVGEKLFF.

The V gene is TRBV5-1, the J gene TRBJ2-7; weak D call: TRBD1 (6 bases). The CDR3 runs 15 residues. Germline CDR1 and CDR2: SGHRS and YFSETQ. Trimming shortened V by 4 bases and J by 0 bases, and 14 bases separated the two germline ends. CDR3 amino acids: CASSTGQPTSYEQYF. CDR3 sequence (DNA): TGCGCCAGCAGCACTGGACAGCCCACCTCCTACGAGCAGTACTTC.

As DNA, the CDR3 is TGTGCCAGCAGTCCCCGACTAGCGGTAAGCTACGAGCAGTACTTC. Translated, it gives CASSPRLAVSYEQYF. The chain joins TRBV28 to TRBJ2-7; 9 bases map to TRBD2. CDR3 size: 15 residues. CDR1 is MDHEN and CDR2 is SYDVKM in the germline V gene. Trimming removed 5 bases from V and 3 bases from J; junction bases left unmatched: 8.

The chain combines TRBV28 with TRBJ2-2, with 7 positions matching TRBD1. J was trimmed by 7 bases and V by 3 bases; bases with no gene match: 8. The CDR3 runs to 15 residues. CDR1 and CDR2 (germline): MDHEN, SYDVKM. CDR3 in amino acids: CASSLTRDSGGELFF. The CDR3 nucleotides are TGTGCCAGCAGTTTGACGAGGGACAGTGGCGGGGAGCTGTTTTTT.

This CDR3 is CAWSSDRTQYF. In DNA, the CDR3 is TGTGCCTGGAGCTCCGACAGGACGCAGTACTTC. The V and J genes are TRBV30 and TRBJ2-7; the D gene is possibly TRBD1 (6 bases). Germline values: CDR1 GTSNPN, CDR2 SVGIG (reference sequence). V was pared by 3 bases and J by 9 bases, with 12 bases between. This CDR3 spans 11 amino acids.

This clone counts as medium-sized. The gene calls are TRBV7-9 and TRBJ1-1; D gene uncertain. CDR3 size: 15 residues. V was shortened by 1 base and J by 0 bases, with 9 bases between the two germline ends. Germline CDR1 and CDR2: SEHNR and FQNEAQ (reference sequence). The CDR3 DNA reads as TGTGCCAGCAGCTTAGAGTCCACAATGAACACTGAAGCTTTCTTT. Translated, it gives CASSLESTMNTEAFF. The variable domain in full, with the rest retrieved from reference TRBV7-9 and TRBJ1-1, is DTGVSQNPRHKITKRGQNVTFRCDPISEHNRLYWYRQTLGQGPEFLTYFQNEAQLEKSRLLSDRFSAERPKGSFSTLEIQRTEQGDSAMYLCASSLESTMNTEAFFGQGTRLTVV.